This T cell receptor beta chain was found in a study of cytomegalovirus exposure and HLA in healthy donors. Trimming removed 5 bases at V and 8 bases at J, with 15 bases between. Germline V gene lookup returns CDR1 LNHDA and CDR2 SQIVND (reference sequence). The CDR3 is 13 residues long. With 60 Vbeta and 13 Jbeta primers, the PCR was carried out. Profiling relied on immunoSEQ multiplex PCR, and the TCRdb table lists in-frame clones only, not all of them. The sample yields 200,000 or so clones, of which the top ten take up less than 0.9%. The chain combines TRBV19 with TRBJ1-1; D is perhaps TRBD1 (6 bases). The sequence came from a boy between 5 and 17 years old in good health and CMV-seronegative. The specimen was PBMCs. The CDR3 coding sequence is TGTGCCAGTAGTGTGCAGTCAAGGGGGGAAGCTTTCTTT. It specifies CASSVQSRGEAFF.